This entry concerns a single T cell receptor (beta chain). Its antigen is still unknown. TCRdb's table, derived via immunoSEQ multiplex PCR, lists solely in-frame clones and lacks some. The sample comprises about 82,000 clones, 92% of which are singletons, and around 0.65% rests with the top ten. The CDR3 is made up of 16 amino acids. Germline V lookup: CDR1 MGHRA, CDR2 YSYEKL. The V gene end was trimmed by 4 bases and the J gene end by 3 bases; junction bases not matched to a gene: 4. This entry is derived from a study of OX40 agonist ivuxolimab in advanced cancers. Study-wide results and caveats: In general, CD8+ T cells held more expanded clones than CD4+ did, on average. Antigen specificity remained undetermined for the expanded peripheral T cells.

V usage is TRBV4-1 and J usage is TRBJ2-2; 11 bases are shared with TRBD2. The sequences come from CD4+ or CD8+ T cells sorted from blood, collected in a trial of the OX40 agonist ivuxolimab. The sequence derives from an adult with an advanced solid tumor such as melanoma, head and neck, liver or kidney cancer. The CDR3 region has the DNA TGCGCCAGCAGCCGGGGACTAGCGGTGTACACCGGGGAGCTGTTTTTT. Its protein is CASSRGLAVYTGELFF.